The 19 T cell receptor beta chains below come from one sample, sequenced in a study of T cell responses to AZD1222 COVID-19 vaccine. Repertoires were generated with immunoSEQ multiplex PCR, while TCRdb's copy carries only in-frame clones and drops some. The sample records approximately 120,000 clones, around 89% being singletons. The specimen was peripheral blood, collected on day 0 of AZD1222 vaccination. The source is an adult in good health.

V gene TRBV29-1 combines with J gene TRBJ2-5, with 8 bases identical to TRBD1. Germline CDR1 reads SQVTM; CDR2 reads ANQGSEA. Unmatched junction bases numbered 14, after V lost 4 bases and J lost 7 bases. The CDR3 is 15 amino acids. The DNA for the CDR3 is TGCAGCGTTGCAGTCTCGGGGACAGGTGAAGTGACCCAGTACTTC. Translation: CSVAVSGTGEVTQYF.

The chain has TRBV19 and TRBJ2-5; 8 bases agree with TRBD2. The CDR3 has 13 amino acids. The junction had 9 bases not matched to a gene; V was cut back by 10 bases and J by 5 bases. Germline V lookup: CDR1 LNHDA, CDR2 SQIVND (reference sequence). CDR3 residues: CATREELLETQYF. In DNA form, the CDR3 reads TGTGCCACGCGGGAGGAGCTGTTGGAGACCCAGTACTTC.

This rearrangement joins TRBV12-3 or TRBV12-4 to TRBJ2-7; D unclear. Trimming removed 5 bases at V and 7 bases at J, with 9 bases between. The CDR3 sequence is 11 residues long. CDR3 residues: CASSSRAEQYF. Here the CDR3 DNA reads TGTGCCAGCAGTAGTCGAGCTGAGCAGTACTTC.

CDR3 amino acids: CASSKKVGLAGGPTGELFF. CDR3 nucleotide sequence: TGTGCCAGCAGCAAAAAGGTCGGACTAGCGGGGGGACCCACCGGGGAGCTGTTTTTT. The chain employs TRBV7-3 and TRBJ2-2, with 14 nucleotides matching TRBD2. Per the germline V gene, CDR1 is SGHTA and CDR2 is FQGTGA. The CDR3 spans 19 residues. The J segment lost 4 bases and the V segment lost 5 bases, leaving 12 bases of the junction unmatched.

The chain links TRBV19 to TRBJ2-3; no clear D gene. Trimming stripped 8 bases from V and 0 bases from J, with 9 bases between. Looked up from germline, CDR1 is LNHDA and CDR2 is SQIVND (reference sequence). This CDR3 has 13 amino acids. The chain's CDR3 is CASGWFSTDTQYF. Written as DNA, the CDR3 is TGTGCCAGTGGGTGGTTCAGCACAGATACGCAGTATTTT.

The chain is built from TRBV19 and TRBJ1-6; D not resolved. This CDR3 has 16 residues. The ends were cut back, 4 bases at V and 7 bases at J, with 17 bases in the middle. Germline V gives CDR1 LNHDA, CDR2 SQIVND (reference sequence). This chain's CDR3 is CASSNTAEFTNSPLHF. Here the CDR3 DNA reads TGTGCCAGTAGTAATACGGCAGAGTTCACCAATTCACCCCTCCACTTT.

This chain joins TRBV28 and TRBJ1-2, with TRBD1 as a possible D gene (6 bases). The CDR3 runs to 14 residues. Germline assignment: CDR1 MDHEN and CDR2 SYDVKM. Trimming stripped 5 bases from V and 8 bases from J, with 18 bases between. In DNA form, the CDR3 reads TGTGCCAGCAGTAAAGAAGGGACAATTCCCGGCTACACCTTC. Translated: CASSKEGTIPGYTF.

This chain connects TRBV5-1 to TRBJ1-5; 9 bases are a match to TRBD1. This CDR3 has 16 amino acids. CDR1 is SGHRS, CDR2 YFSETQ, per germline. V shed 0 bases, J shed 1 base, and the junction held 2 bases outside the gene matches. The CDR3 sequence is CASSLEGQGSNQPQHF. In nucleotides, the CDR3 is TGCGCCAGCAGCTTGGAGGGACAGGGAAGCAATCAGCCCCAGCATTTT.

V and J are TRBV7-2 and TRBJ2-4; TRBD1 aligns across 9 bases. Unmatched junction bases numbered 7, after V lost 9 bases and J lost 7 bases. The CDR3 length is 13 residues. Germline-derived CDR1 and CDR2 are SGHTA and FQGNSA. CDR3 bases: TGTGCCAGTGGGCCGGGACAGGGCAACATTCAGTACTTC. Amino acids: CASGPGQGNIQYF.

The chain recombines TRBV5-5 with TRBJ1-5; the D gene is possibly TRBD1 (6 bases). This CDR3 has 14 residues. Trimming left V 1 base short and J 3 bases short, with 8 bases between. The germline V gene encodes CDR1 SGHKS and CDR2 YYEKEE (reference sequence). The DNA of the CDR3 is TGTGCCAGCAGCTTGACAGGGAACAATCAGCCCCAGCATTTT. It yields the protein CASSLTGNNQPQHF.

The chain combines TRBV30 with TRBJ1-1; D is perhaps TRBD1 (5 bases). With 5 bases removed from V and 4 bases from J, the gap between germline ends came to 17 bases. The CDR3 extends over 14 amino acids. CDR1 is GTSNPN, CDR2 SVGIG, per germline (reference sequence). DNA for the CDR3: TGTGCCTGGGGGGACCTCCTTAGATTCACTGAAGCTTTCTTT. This gives the protein CAWGDLLRFTEAFF.

The chain is built from TRBV28 and TRBJ2-7; 9 bases agree with TRBD2. The CDR3 consists of 13 residues. J was trimmed by 4 bases and V by 8 bases; bases with no gene match: 6. Germline V CDR1 and CDR2: MDHEN, SYDVKM. CDR3 bases: TGTGCCAGCCGTAGCGGGGGTCCGTACGAGCAGTACTTC. This translates into CASRSGGPYEQYF.

The gene calls are TRBV19 and TRBJ2-1; D is possibly TRBD1 or TRBD2 (6 bases each). Germline V gene data show CDR1 as LNHDA and CDR2 as SQIVND (reference sequence). V dropped 7 bases and J dropped 10 bases, with 14 bases sitting between them. The CDR3 sequence is 12 residues long. CDR3 in amino acids: CASTTGGREQFF. The CDR3 DNA sequence: TGTGCCAGTACCACTGGGGGGCGCGAGCAGTTCTTC.

CDR3 sequence: CASVAGEQFF. DNA for the CDR3: TGTGCCAGCGTCGCGGGTGAGCAGTTCTTC. The chain carries TRBV21-1 and TRBJ2-1; TRBD2, the table's D call, lacks a check against the DNA. TRBV21-1 corresponds to a pseudogene. The CDR3 totals 10 residues.

This clone was recorded once. The chain recombines TRBV5-1 with TRBJ1-2, with a possible D match to TRBD1 (5 bases). Trimming shortened V by 4 bases and J by 12 bases, and 22 bases separated the two germline ends. The germline gives CDR1 SGHRS, CDR2 YFSETQ. CDR3 length: 14 amino acids. For the CDR3, the DNA is TGCGCCAGCAGCGGAGGCGGGACGGTCACGGGGGACACCTTC. Translated, it gives CASSGGGTVTGDTF.

V is TRBV6-1 and J is TRBJ1-3; D is undetermined. Germline CDR1 reads MNHNS; CDR2 reads SASEGT. V lost 3 bases and J 9 bases, leaving 12 bases between the germline ends. The CDR3 contains 13 residues. This CDR3 is CASSDDVTGTIYF. The CDR3 DNA follows: TGTGCCAGCAGTGACGACGTAACGGGCACCATATATTTT.

The rearrangement uses TRBV19 and TRBJ2-3; D perhaps matches TRBD2 (6 bases). Germline CDR1 is LNHDA and CDR2 is SQIVND (reference sequence). V lost 5 bases to trimming and J lost 3 bases, with 12 bases between them. The CDR3 extends over 14 amino acids. CDR3 residues: CASSPMGGTDTQYF. As DNA, the CDR3 is TGTGCCAGTAGTCCGATGGGGGGAACAGATACGCAGTATTTT. Drawing the rest from reference TRBV19 and TRBJ2-3, the complete variable domain is DGGITQSPKYLFRKEGQNVTLSCEQNLNHDAMYWYRQDPGQGLRLIYYSQIVNDFQKGDIAEGYSVSREKKESFPLTVTSAQKNPTAFYLCASSPMGGTDTQYFGPGTRLTVL.

The chain carries TRBV3-1 (or the pseudogene TRBV3-2) and TRBJ2-7; TRBD1 might be the D (5 bases). Deletions cut 0 bases from V and 0 bases from J, with 18 bases between. CDR1 is LGHDT and CDR2 is YNNKEL in the germline V gene (reference sequence). The length of the CDR3 is 18 residues. The CDR3 protein is CASSQDRATALDSYEQYF. In DNA, the CDR3 is TGTGCCAGCAGCCAAGACAGGGCGACGGCCCTGGACTCCTACGAGCAGTACTTC.

J is TRBJ1-2 and V is TRBV4-2; maybe TRBD1 (6 bases). V was shortened by 0 bases and J by 4 bases, with 15 bases between the two germline ends. CDR3 length: 16 residues. CDR1 and CDR2 from the germline V gene are LGHNA and YNFKEQ. The CDR3 protein is CASSQETQGALYGYTF. CDR3 coding DNA: TGTGCCAGCAGCCAAGAGACACAGGGCGCACTCTATGGCTACACCTTC.